These 20 T cell receptor beta chains were all obtained from the same sample, sequenced in a study of lymphopenia after photon versus proton radiotherapy (dated by TCRdb to about 2019). The receptor library was made with the immunoSEQ multiplex PCR assay. Imported from immuneACCESS, the table was reduced by TCRdb to in-frame sequences with V and J called. These copies leave out some clones; in studies compared against another copy, an unresolved V gene accounts for under half, and the cause of the remainder is not known. Counted in this sample were around 20,000 clones; roughly 90% of them appeared once. 1.5% to 2% of the sample is taken by the ten largest. The input for sequencing was peripheral blood, taken from a patient treated with photon-based radiotherapy. The receptors were gathered from a woman in her thirties or forties with cholangiocarcinoma.

The chain is built from TRBV27 and TRBJ2-1; perhaps D is TRBD1 or TRBD2 (5 bases each). CDR1 is MNHEY, CDR2 SMNVEV, per germline (reference sequence). The CDR3 consists of 14 residues. V lost 5 bases and J lost 7, with 15 bases in between. In DNA, the CDR3 is TGTGCCAGCAGTACCAGGGACGGCTTAAATGAGCAGTTCTTC. Encoded protein: CASSTRDGLNEQFF.

This clone was detected only once. The chain is built from TRBV7-3 and TRBJ1-1; weak D call: TRBD1 (5 bases). V gave up 0 bases and J gave up 2 bases, with 10 bases separating them. CDR1 is SGHTA, CDR2 FQGTGA, per germline. The CDR3 contains 15 residues. CDR3 amino acids: CASSLTLGGNTEAFF. The CDR3 region has the DNA TGTGCCAGCAGCTTAACTCTTGGGGGTAACACTGAAGCTTTCTTT.

The chain has TRBV28 and TRBJ1-1; the D gene is possibly TRBD1 (6 bases). The CDR3 spans 15 residues. Between the trimmed V and J ends, which lost 6 bases and 2 bases, there was a span of 16 bases. Germline values: CDR1 MDHEN, CDR2 SYDVKM. CDR3: CASRGRQGINTEAFF. Here the CDR3 DNA reads TGTGCCAGCAGAGGACGTCAGGGGATTAACACTGAAGCTTTCTTT. Filled out from reference TRBV28 and TRBJ1-1, the complete variable domain reads DVKVTQSSRYLVKRTGEKVFLECVQDMDHENMFWYRQDPGLGLRLIYFSYDVKMKEKGDIPEGYSVSREKKERFSLILESASTNQTSMYLCASRGRQGINTEAFFGQGTRLTVV.

The chain carries TRBV18 and TRBJ2-1, with 12 positions matching TRBD2. Germline trimming cut 2 bases from V and 4 bases from J; bases unmatched to any gene: 6. Germline V gene data show CDR1 as KGHSH and CDR2 as LQKENI. The CDR3 is made up of 17 amino acids. Here the CDR3 reads CASSPSLAGGTYNEQFF. The CDR3 DNA is TGTGCCAGCTCACCAAGCCTAGCGGGAGGGACATACAATGAGCAGTTCTTC.

V gene TRBV5-4 combines with J gene TRBJ1-5; D perhaps matches TRBD1 (5 bases). CDR1 SGHNT and CDR2 YYREEE come from the germline V gene (reference sequence). Trimming took off 4 bases at V and 3 bases at J, with 14 bases between the two ends. This CDR3 contains 15 residues. CDR3: CASSPRGYDNQPQHF. The CDR3 DNA follows: TGTGCCAGCAGCCCCCGGGGGTACGACAATCAGCCCCAGCATTTT.

The chain recombines TRBV9 with TRBJ2-3; possibly TRBD1 or TRBD2 for D (5 bases each). CDR3 length equals 14 residues. CDR1 and CDR2 from the germline V gene are SGDLS and YYNGEE. The germline V and J ends were trimmed by 3 bases and 6 bases, with 14 bases remaining between them. CDR3 sequence (DNA): TGTGCCAGCAGCGGATTCGACGGGGCCGATACGCAGTATTTT. Amino acid sequence: CASSGFDGADTQYF.

This clone was seen a few times. The CDR3 here is CASNLLHGQGNQPQHF. In nucleotides, the CDR3 is TGTGCCAGTAATCTCCTTCACGGACAGGGCAATCAGCCCCAGCATTTT. V and J are TRBV19 and TRBJ1-5, with 7 positions matching TRBD1. The CDR3 contains 16 residues. With V trimmed by 7 bases and J by 2 bases, 11 bases remained unmatched. CDR1 and CDR2 from the germline V gene are LNHDA and SQIVND (reference sequence).

The chain recombines TRBV11-2 with TRBJ2-5, with D perhaps assigned TRBD1 or TRBD2 (5 bases each). The J call is uncertain, as TRBJ2-7 better fits the DNA end. Looked up from germline, CDR1 is SGHAT and CDR2 is FQNNGV. CDR3 length: 14 amino acids. CDR3 DNA sequence: TGTGCCAGCAGGCGTCCGGGACGGGACTACGAGCAGTACTTC. Translation: CASRRPGRDYEQYF.

This chain connects TRBV5-6 to TRBJ1-1; D remains unclear. V was trimmed by 4 bases and J by 2 bases, leaving 9 bases between them. The CDR3 contains 13 residues. CDR1 and CDR2 from the germline V gene are SGHDT and YYEEEE. CDR3 nucleotide sequence: TGTGCCAGCAGCCCCCGATCCAACACTGAAGCTTTCTTT. Amino acid sequence: CASSPRSNTEAFF.

The V gene is TRBV6-4, the J gene TRBJ2-3; TRBD2 is a possible D gene (6 bases). This CDR3 has 14 amino acids. CDR1 MRHNA and CDR2 SNTAGT come from the germline V gene. V was trimmed by 6 bases and J by 1 base, leaving 11 bases between them. The CDR3, as DNA: TGTGCCAGCAGCCCGGGACTTCGCACAGATACGCAGTATTTT. The encoded protein is CASSPGLRTDTQYF.

V usage is TRBV7-3 and J usage is TRBJ2-4; D is unresolved. The ends were cut back, 2 bases at V and 0 bases at J, with 11 bases in the middle. There are 16 residues in the CDR3. CDR1 SGHTA and CDR2 FQGTGA come from the germline V gene. In DNA, the CDR3 is TGTGCCAGCAGCTTACATGGTGGGGTAGCCAAAAACATTCAGTACTTC. It yields the protein CASSLHGGVAKNIQYF.

The chain links TRBV28 to TRBJ2-1; 9 bases are shared with TRBD1. This CDR3 is 14 amino acids long. Germline loops: CDR1 MDHEN, CDR2 SYDVKM. Trimming at V came to 5 bases and at J to 9 bases, leaving 8 bases not matched to a gene. For the CDR3, the DNA is TGTGCCAGCAGTCTACAGGGGGCGCAAGTTGAGCAGTTCTTC. Translated, it gives CASSLQGAQVEQFF.

The chain uses TRBV4-1 and TRBJ2-7, with TRBD1 identical over 8 bases. Trimming removed 0 bases from V and 4 bases from J; junction bases left unmatched: 17. The CDR3 runs 19 residues. Germline lookup yields CDR1 MGHRA and CDR2 YSYEKL. CDR3 DNA sequence: TGCGCCAGCAGCCAAGATCTTTCGTTTAGGGCAGGGGGCAGGTACGAGCAGTACTTC. Translating it yields CASSQDLSFRAGGRYEQYF.

V usage is TRBV5-1 and J usage is TRBJ2-5; D might be TRBD1 (6 bases). The CDR3 extends over 12 amino acids. Trimming stripped 1 base from V and 5 bases from J, with 6 bases between. Germline CDR1 and CDR2: SGHRS and YFSETQ. For the CDR3, the DNA is TGCGCCAGCAGCTTGAGGGGGGAGACCCAGTACTTC. Translating gives CASSLRGETQYF.

The sample holds one count of this clone. This chain links TRBV7-9 with TRBJ1-4, with D unresolved. V was clipped by 1 base and J by 11 bases, with 17 bases between them. The CDR3 totals 15 residues. Germline values: CDR1 SEHNR, CDR2 FQNEAQ (reference sequence). As DNA, the CDR3 is TGTGCCAGCAGCTTAGGCCCCACGTCCATCGGGAAACTGTTTTTT. This gives the protein CASSLGPTSIGKLFF.

The chain carries TRBV5-1 and TRBJ2-1; the D is unclear. Germline CDR1 and CDR2: SGHRS and YFSETQ. Trimming took 4 bases from V and 7 from J, leaving 18 bases between them. This CDR3 is 15 amino acids long. In DNA form, the CDR3 reads TGCGCCAGCAGCCGTACCGAGATTTTAAAGAATGAGCAGTTCTTC. Amino acids: CASSRTEILKNEQFF.

V is TRBV10-3 and J is TRBJ1-1, with 10 bases identical to TRBD1. The CDR3 spans 15 residues. Germline V gene sequence: CDR1 ENHRY, CDR2 SYGVKD. V dropped 0 bases and J dropped 3; count of bases not matched to a gene: 1. The CDR3 DNA reads TGTGCCATCAGTGAGTCGACAGGGGGCTACACTGAAGCTTTCTTT. Translating it yields CAISESTGGYTEAFF.

This chain joins TRBV5-1 and TRBJ2-1, with TRBD1 as a possible D gene (6 bases). This CDR3 is 14 amino acids long. Looked up from germline, CDR1 is SGHRS and CDR2 is YFSETQ. The ends were cut back, 1 base at V and 7 bases at J, with 12 bases in the middle. CDR3 residues: CASSLLTGGNEQFF. The CDR3 nucleotides are TGCGCCAGCAGCTTGTTGACAGGCGGGAATGAGCAGTTCTTC. Full variable domain (outside the CDR3, taken from reference TRBV5-1 and TRBJ2-1): KAGVTQTPRYLIKTRGQQVTLSCSPISGHRSVSWYQQTPGQGLQFLFEYFSETQRNKGNFPGRFSGRQFSNSRSEMNVSTLELGDSALYLCASSLLTGGNEQFFGPGTRLTVL.

The chain has TRBV19 and TRBJ1-1; 10 positions match TRBD1. V was clipped by 4 bases and J by 4 bases; unmatched bases: 9. This CDR3 is 16 amino acids long. Germline-derived CDR1 and CDR2 are LNHDA and SQIVND (reference sequence). CDR3 in amino acids: CASSTRQGAGSTEAFF. The CDR3 region has the DNA TGTGCCAGTAGTACCCGACAGGGGGCTGGGAGCACTGAAGCTTTCTTT.

The rearrangement uses TRBV9 and TRBJ2-5, with 10 bases lining up with TRBD1. This CDR3 has 16 residues. V lost 4 bases to trimming and J lost 5 bases; unmatched junction nucleotides: 11. Per the germline V gene, CDR1 is SGDLS and CDR2 is YYNGEE. The CDR3 region has the DNA TGTGCCAGCAGCCCCTCGACAGGGGGCGGGAGGGAGACCCAGTACTTC. This gives the protein CASSPSTGGGRETQYF.